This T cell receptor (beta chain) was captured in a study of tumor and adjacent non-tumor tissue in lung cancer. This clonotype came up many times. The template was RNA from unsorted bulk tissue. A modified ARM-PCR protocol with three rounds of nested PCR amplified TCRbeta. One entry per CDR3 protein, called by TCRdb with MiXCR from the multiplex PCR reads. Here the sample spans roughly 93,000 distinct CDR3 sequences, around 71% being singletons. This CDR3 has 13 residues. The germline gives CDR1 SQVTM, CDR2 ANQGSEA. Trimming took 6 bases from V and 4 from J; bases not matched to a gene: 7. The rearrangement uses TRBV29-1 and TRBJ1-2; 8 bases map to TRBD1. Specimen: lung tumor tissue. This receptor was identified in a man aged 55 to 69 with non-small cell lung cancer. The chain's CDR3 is CSVSGGPSYGYTF. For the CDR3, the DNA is TGCAGCGTCTCAGGGGGCCCATCCTATGGCTACACCTTC.